Listed below are T cell receptor beta chains from one sample, sequenced in a study of T-cell reconstitution after alpha-beta-depleted transplantation in children. Each CDR3 protein gets one entry after TCRdb re-called the PCR reads with MiXCR. Among 400,000 to 500,000 distinct CDR3 sequences listed, roughly a tenth were seen once. The sample consisted of PBMCs from the stem cell graft donor, taken from the stem cell graft. The receptors were gathered from a human donor who donated a stem cell graft to a child with acute myeloid leukemia. Both conserved end residues are part of each CDR3. The D gene is left open where the match is weak. Expanded clones are given a class, and other clones once, few, many or no size at all.

abundance,j_gene,d_gene,v_gene,CDR3nt,CDR3aa
few,TRBJ2-7,NA,TRBV6-4,TGTGCCAGGGCCCGCGGAGTGAAGGACCACGAGCAGTACTTC,CARARGVKDHEQYF
NA,TRBJ2-5,NA,TRBV12-3/TRBV12-4,TGTGCCAGCAGTTTAAGTCCAGGGGAGGTGACCCAGTACTTC,CASSLSPGEVTQYF
NA,TRBJ2-3,NA,TRBV20-1,TGCAGTGCTAGAGGGAGTCGTACTAGCACAGATACGCAGTATTTT,CSARGSRTSTDTQYF
many,TRBJ2-5,NA,TRBV30,TGTGCCTGGAGTCTTGGGGCTGAGACCCAGTACTTC,CAWSLGAETQYF
NA,TRBJ1-1,NA,TRBV4-1,TGCGCCAGCAGCGATAGAGGCAGGGGCAACACTGAAGCTTTCTTT,CASSDRGRGNTEAFF
many,TRBJ2-1,NA,TRBV7-6,TGTGCCAGCAGCTTAGTGGGCCCTTCTGCTGAGCAGTTCTTC,CASSLVGPSAEQFF
NA,TRBJ2-5,NA,TRBV30,TGTGCCTGGAGTGGGACGTGGGGCAGTGGTGGGACCCAGTACTTC,CAWSGTWGSGGTQYF
NA,TRBJ2-2,NA,TRBV4-3,TGCGCCAGCAGCCAAATTACGGCACTGAACACCGGGGAGCTGTTTTTT,CASSQITALNTGELFF
NA,TRBJ2-3,TRBD2,TRBV10-1,TGCGCCAGCAGTGGGACTAGCGGAACTACTAACACAGATACGCAGTATTTT,CASSGTSGTTNTDTQYF
few,TRBJ1-5,NA,TRBV10-3,TGTGCCATCAGTGAGTCGGGGTCTAGCAATCAGCCCCAGCATTTT,CAISESGSSNQPQHF
few,TRBJ1-4,NA,TRBV20-1,TGCAGTGCTAGTGAGGATGAAAAACTGTTTTTT,CSASEDEKLFF
few,TRBJ2-5,NA,TRBV5-1,TGCGCCAGCAGCTTGGATGGAGGGGACCAAGAGACCCAGTACTTC,CASSLDGGDQETQYF
NA,TRBJ2-2,NA,TRBV6-5,TGTGCCAGCAGTTACGGAGCGTATTCGAACACCGGGGAGCTGTTTTTT,CASSYGAYSNTGELFF
many,TRBJ2-7,NA,TRBV27,TGTGCCAGCAGTCCCTGGAGGGGGCCCTACGAGCAGTACTTC,CASSPWRGPYEQYF
NA,TRBJ1-5,NA,TRBV7-9,TGTGCCAGCAGCTTAGACCAGGGGAGGGGGGATCAGCCCCAGCATTTT,CASSLDQGRGDQPQHF
many,TRBJ2-1,TRBD1,TRBV7-7,TGTGCTAGCAGCGCATCCGGGACAGGGGGCGAGCAGTTCTTC,CASSASGTGGEQFF
few,TRBJ1-1,NA,TRBV6-2/TRBV6-3,TGTGCCAGCAGTTACCTGGGGGCCAACACTGAAGCTTTCTTT,CASSYLGANTEAFF
few,TRBJ2-1,TRBD1,TRBV9,TGTGCCAGCAGCGTTGCGGACAGGGCACATGAGCAGTTCTTC,CASSVADRAHEQFF
NA,TRBJ1-1,NA,TRBV30,TGTGCCTGGGCCAATACAGGGAACACTGAAGCTTTCTTT,CAWANTGNTEAFF
NA,TRBJ2-5,NA,TRBV29-1,TGCAGCGTCGCAGGGGAATTCCGGGAGACCCAGTACTTC,CSVAGEFRETQYF
few,TRBJ2-6,TRBD1,TRBV27,TGTGCCAGCAGTAGGGAGACCGGGACAGGGAGCTCTGGGGCCAACGTCCTGACTTTC,CASSRETGTGSSGANVLTF
NA,TRBJ2-5,NA,TRBV6-6,TGTGCCAGCAGTTACTCGACTGTGACCCAGTACTTC,CASSYSTVTQYF
NA,TRBJ2-1,NA,TRBV28,TGTGCCAGCAGTTTACCCCGGGGGTACAATGAGCAGTTCTTC,CASSLPRGYNEQFF
few,TRBJ1-1,NA,TRBV5-6,TGTGCCAGCAGCCTCGATAGGGGATTGAACACTGAAGCTTTCTTT,CASSLDRGLNTEAFF
many,TRBJ1-3,NA,TRBV7-2,TGTGCCAGCAGGGGAGGGCCTGGAAACACCATATATTTT,CASRGGPGNTIYF
NA,TRBJ1-2,NA,TRBV5-1,TGCGCCAGCAGCTTGTTGGGGGAAGGGGACTATGGCTACACCTTC,CASSLLGEGDYGYTF
NA,TRBJ2-5,TRBD2,TRBV6-1,TGTGCCAGCAGAACTAGCGGGAGTTCAGAGACCCAGTACTTC,CASRTSGSSETQYF
NA,TRBJ2-2,NA,TRBV5-1,TGCGCCAGCAGAGACCTAGTAGAGGCCACCGGGGAGCTGTTTTTT,CASRDLVEATGELFF
NA,TRBJ1-2,NA,TRBV12-3/TRBV12-4,TGTGCCAGCCGCCCGCCGGGGGCCGCGGACTATGGCTACACCTTC,CASRPPGAADYGYTF
many,TRBJ2-5,TRBD2,TRBV5-1,TGCGCCAGCAGCTATGGGACTAGTCGTGGAGAGACCCAGTACTTC,CASSYGTSRGETQYF
NA,TRBJ2-1,TRBD2,TRBV12-3/TRBV12-4,TGTGCCAGCAGTGGGACTAGCGGTACCTACAATGAGCAGTTCTTC,CASSGTSGTYNEQFF
few,TRBJ1-1,NA,TRBV19,TGTGCCACCCGGGGGGATTTAGACACTGAAGCTTTCTTT,CATRGDLDTEAFF
NA,TRBJ1-1,NA,TRBV6-1,TGTGCCAGCAGCTGGCGGGGCAGGGCCAAAGGGAACACTGAAGCTTTCTTT,CASSWRGRAKGNTEAFF
few,TRBJ1-1,NA,TRBV6-1,TGTGCCAGCACTAGGACAGCTATGAACACTGAAGCTTTCTTT,CASTRTAMNTEAFF
few,TRBJ2-3,TRBD2,TRBV11-2,TGTGCCAGCAGCATTCGTCATACTAGCGGGGGAGGTGCAGATACGCAGTATTTT,CASSIRHTSGGGADTQYF
few,TRBJ2-3,NA,TRBV20-1,TGCAGTGCTCTACCTGTAGCTTCACGCACAGATACGCAGTATTTT,CSALPVASRTDTQYF
few,TRBJ1-5,TRBD1,TRBV6-1,TGTGCCAGCAGGAGGGGGCTGGGTCAGCCCCAGCATTTT,CASRRGLGQPQHF
NA,TRBJ1-5,NA,TRBV10-3,TGTGCCATCAGTGAGTCGAATCTCCAGCCCCAGCATTTT,CAISESNLQPQHF
NA,TRBJ1-4,TRBD1,TRBV6-1,TGTGCCAGCAGCCCCCCGCGACAGGGGGCCTCTAATGAAAAACTGTTTTTT,CASSPPRQGASNEKLFF
NA,TRBJ2-1,TRBD2,TRBV7-6,TGTGCCAGCAGCGGCGGGGACTACAACAATGAGCAGTTCTTC,CASSGGDYNNEQFF
few,TRBJ1-2,NA,TRBV12-3/TRBV12-4,TGTGCCAGCAGTTTAGGGCCAGGGGATCCCCTCTATGGCTACACCTTC,CASSLGPGDPLYGYTF
many,TRBJ1-2,NA,TRBV10-3,TGTGCCATCAGTGAAAACCAGGGGTTCAACTATGGCTACACCTTC,CAISENQGFNYGYTF
few,TRBJ2-5,NA,TRBV12-3/TRBV12-4,TGTGCCAGCAGTTTAGCAGGCCGGGGGAGGGAGACCCAGTACTTC,CASSLAGRGRETQYF
NA,TRBJ2-7,NA,TRBV14,TGTGCCAGCAGCCAAGGCGGCGGATTCTCCTACGAGCAGTACTTC,CASSQGGGFSYEQYF
few,TRBJ1-5,NA,TRBV6-1,TGTGCCAGCAGTGAAGCCGGCAGAGGGCCCCAGCATTTT,CASSEAGRGPQHF
NA,TRBJ2-3,TRBD2,TRBV4-3,TGCGCCAGCAGCCGACTAGCGGGGATCGGAGATACGCAGTATTTT,CASSRLAGIGDTQYF
many,TRBJ1-2,TRBD1,TRBV3-1,TGTGCCAGCAGCCAATGGGTGGGACAGGGTAAGGACTACACCTTC,CASSQWVGQGKDYTF
few,TRBJ1-5,TRBD1,TRBV12-3/TRBV12-4,TGTGCCAGCAGTTTCTCAGGGGGTAGCAATCAGCCCCAGCATTTT,CASSFSGGSNQPQHF
many,TRBJ2-5,NA,TRBV7-7,TGTGCTAGCAGCCCCGATTACGGGGCGAAGACCCAGTACTTC,CASSPDYGAKTQYF
many,TRBJ2-7,TRBD1,TRBV7-6,TGTGCCAGCAGCAGAGGGACAGGACCTTACGAGCAGTACTTC,CASSRGTGPYEQYF
many,TRBJ2-3,NA,TRBV7-8,TGTGCCAGCAGCTTATCTTCCCTGGATACGCAGTATTTT,CASSLSSLDTQYF
few,TRBJ1-2,TRBD1,TRBV5-5,TGTGCCAGCAGAAACGAACAGGGGGCGCGGTATGGCTACACCTTC,CASRNEQGARYGYTF
NA,TRBJ1-2,NA,TRBV3-1,TGTGCCAGCAGCCACAGGGGAAACTATGGCTACACCTTC,CASSHRGNYGYTF
few,TRBJ1-5,NA,TRBV12-3/TRBV12-4,TGTGCCAGCAGTTTGGTCACTAGCAATCAGCCCCAGCATTTT,CASSLVTSNQPQHF
many,TRBJ2-3,NA,TRBV29-1,TGCAGCGTTGCCATATACACAGATACGCAGTATTTT,CSVAIYTDTQYF